Below are 25 T cell receptor beta chains sequenced from a single sample in a study of cytomegalovirus exposure and HLA in healthy donors. 60 Vbeta and 13 Jbeta primers were used in PCR. The assay was immunoSEQ multiplex PCR, and TCRdb's table has in-frame clones only and misses some. This sample has around 41,000 clones, with about 70% found just once. The sequenced sample was PBMCs. The receptors shown here come from a man in his forties in good health and CMV-seronegative.

This clone has only a few counts. The V gene is TRBV14, the J gene TRBJ2-2; D is perhaps TRBD1 (6 bases). Trimming pared 7 bases from V and 5 bases from J, leaving 11 bases between. CDR3 length: 13 amino acids. Germline V gene data show CDR1 as SGHDN and CDR2 as FVKESK. This chain's CDR3 is CASKTGSTGELFF. Here the CDR3 DNA reads TGTGCCAGCAAAACAGGGAGTACCGGGGAGCTGTTTTTT.

The V gene is TRBV7-9, the J gene TRBJ2-1, with 9 bases that match TRBD1. The CDR3 loop spans 16 amino acids. The junction had 12 bases not matched to a gene; V was cut back by 5 bases and J by 7 bases. Germline values: CDR1 SEHNR, CDR2 FQNEAQ (reference sequence). CDR3 in DNA: TGTGCCAGCAGCGCCTGGACAGGGGCTGATTGGAATGAGCAGTTCTTC. It specifies CASSAWTGADWNEQFF.

CDR3 residues: CAWSVLSAAGGETQYF. CDR3 sequence (DNA): TGTGCCTGGAGTGTACTGTCCGCGGCAGGGGGCGAGACCCAGTACTTC. The chain has TRBV30 and TRBJ2-5, with 8 bases fitting TRBD1. CDR1 is GTSNPN, CDR2 SVGIG, per germline (reference sequence). The CDR3 extends over 16 amino acids. The V and J ends lost 0 bases and 5 bases, in that order; junction bases with no gene match: 11.

This clone was detected a few times. J is TRBJ1-1 and V is TRBV2; D call uncertain. Trimming took 8 bases from V and 1 from J, leaving 14 bases between them. The germline V gene has CDR1 SNHLY and CDR2 FYNNEI. This CDR3 contains 14 residues. CDR3 sequence reads: CASVTGSGNTEAFF. CDR3 sequence (DNA): TGTGCCAGCGTCACGGGGTCGGGGAACACTGAAGCTTTCTTT. Full variable domain (remainder filled in from reference TRBV2 and TRBJ1-1): EPEVTQTPSHQVTQMGQEVILRCVPISNHLYFYWYRQILGQKVEFLVSFYNNEISEKSEIFDDQFSVERPDGSNFTLKIRSTKLEDSAMYFCASVTGSGNTEAFFGQGTRLTVV.

The chain joins TRBV6-1 to TRBJ2-7, with D tentatively TRBD1 (5 bases). Between the trimmed V and J ends, which lost 3 bases and 6 bases, there was a span of 12 bases. Germline CDR1 is MNHNS and CDR2 is SASEGT. The CDR3 runs to 13 residues. The CDR3 protein is CASSDQSRAEQYF. CDR3 DNA: TGTGCCAGCAGTGACCAAAGCAGGGCCGAGCAGTACTTC.

The chain uses TRBV5-1 and TRBJ2-2, with 11 bases identical to TRBD2. The CDR3 runs to 18 residues. Looked up from germline, CDR1 is SGHRS and CDR2 is YFSETQ. The trim removed 1 base at V and 2 bases at J, leaving 7 bases unmatched. The DNA for the CDR3 is TGCGCCAGCAGCTTGAAAATAGCGGGGGGGCCTAACACCGGGGAGCTGTTTTTT. This translates into CASSLKIAGGPNTGELFF. Combining the CDR3 with reference TRBV5-1 and TRBJ2-2 gives the whole variable domain KAGVTQTPRYLIKTRGQQVTLSCSPISGHRSVSWYQQTPGQGLQFLFEYFSETQRNKGNFPGRFSGRQFSNSRSEMNVSTLELGDSALYLCASSLKIAGGPNTGELFFGEGSRLTVL.

The V call is TRBV5-1, the J call TRBJ2-7; 7 nucleotides align to TRBD1. The CDR3 spans 14 residues. V dropped 4 bases and J dropped 2; count of bases not matched to a gene: 6. The germline V gene has CDR1 SGHRS and CDR2 YFSETQ. The CDR3 loop reads CASSTGQATYEQYF. The CDR3 region has the DNA TGCGCCAGCAGCACCGGACAGGCTACCTACGAGCAGTACTTC.

This clone was counted a few times. The chain recombines TRBV9 with TRBJ2-3, with D possibly matching TRBD1 (5 bases). V was shortened by 4 bases and J by 0 bases, with 12 bases between the two germline ends. The CDR3 extends over 15 amino acids. Per the germline V gene, CDR1 is SGDLS and CDR2 is YYNGEE. The CDR3 DNA is TGTGCCAGCAGCCCACGACAGACTAGCACAGATACGCAGTATTTT. Residues: CASSPRQTSTDTQYF.

This clone was seen a few times. V is TRBV5-8 and J is TRBJ1-6; 8 positions match TRBD1. CDR3 length: 14 amino acids. Germline CDR1 and CDR2: SGHTS and YDEGEE. Trimming removed 4 bases from V and 7 bases from J; junction bases left unmatched: 4. The CDR3 DNA sequence: TGTGCCAGCAGCGTGGACAGGGCCAATTCACCCCTCCACTTT. Amino acid sequence: CASSVDRANSPLHF.

The chain employs TRBV29-1 and TRBJ1-1; a weak D match, TRBD1 (5 bases). The length of the CDR3 is 13 residues. CDR1 is SQVTM and CDR2 is ANQGSEA in the germline V gene. The V end lost 6 bases, the J end lost 1 base, and 12 bases lay between the germline ends. For the CDR3, the DNA is TGCAGCGTATATCGGGGGACGAACACTGAAGCTTTCTTT. It translates to CSVYRGTNTEAFF. The full variable domain, with the rest looked up from reference TRBV29-1 and TRBJ1-1, is SAVISQKPSRDICQRGTSLTIQCQVDSQVTMMFWYRQQPGQSLTLIATANQGSEATYESGFVIDKFPISRPNLTFSTLTVSNMSPEDSSIYLCSVYRGTNTEAFFGQGTRLTVV.

The CDR3 sequence: CAWTNILDGADTQYF. CDR3 DNA sequence: TGTGCCTGGACCAATATACTAGACGGTGCAGATACGCAGTATTTT. This chain joins TRBV30 and TRBJ2-3, with a tentative D call TRBD2 (5 bases). Germline V lookup: CDR1 GTSNPN, CDR2 SVGIG (reference sequence). V lost 4 bases, J lost 4 bases, and 18 bases lay in between. The length of the CDR3 is 15 residues.

The chain links TRBV13 to TRBJ2-7; 11 nucleotides line up with TRBD2. Germline V lookup: CDR1 PRHDT, CDR2 FYEKMQ (reference sequence). This CDR3 spans 16 amino acids. J gave up 4 bases and V 6 bases, and 11 bases lay outside the gene matches. The CDR3 bases are TGTGCCAGCAGACGAACCCAACTAGCGGGGGTGTACGAGCAGTACTTC. Protein product: CASRRTQLAGVYEQYF.

The chain links TRBV13 to TRBJ2-5; D is perhaps TRBD2 (5 bases). The V end lost 3 bases, the J end lost 2 bases, and 7 bases lay between the germline ends. The CDR3 runs 13 residues. Germline-derived CDR1 and CDR2 are PRHDT and FYEKMQ (reference sequence). CDR3 loop: CASSFRGQETQYF. The CDR3 DNA reads as TGTGCCAGCAGCTTCCGGGGACAAGAGACCCAGTACTTC.

The V and J genes are TRBV5-5 and TRBJ1-2; D gene ambiguous. The CDR3 contains 13 residues. Germline V gives CDR1 SGHKS, CDR2 YYEKEE (reference sequence). Trimming removed 0 bases from V and 4 bases from J, with 7 bases in between. The CDR3 loop is CASSLGGPYGYTF. CDR3 nucleotides: TGTGCCAGCAGCTTGGGAGGGCCCTATGGCTACACCTTC.

In its sample, this clone was seen once. The chain is built from TRBV9 and TRBJ1-2; 8 positions match TRBD1. After removal of 2 bases from V and 5 bases from J, the junction contained 2 bases not matched to a gene. From germline, CDR1 is SGDLS and CDR2 YYNGEE. The CDR3 sequence is 13 residues long. The chain's CDR3 is CASSVGTGYGYTF. In DNA, the CDR3 is TGTGCCAGCAGCGTTGGGACAGGTTATGGCTACACCTTC.

This chain joins TRBV5-5 and TRBJ2-5; 9 bases fit TRBD1. V was clipped by 4 bases and J by 4 bases; unmatched bases: 2. The CDR3 extends over 13 amino acids. Germline values: CDR1 SGHKS, CDR2 YYEKEE (reference sequence). CDR3 sequence: CASSAQGAETQYF. The CDR3 DNA reads TGTGCCAGCAGCGCACAGGGGGCAGAGACCCAGTACTTC.

This chain joins TRBV11-1 and TRBJ1-1, with D possibly being TRBD1 (6 bases). Per germline, CDR1 SGHAT and CDR2 FQDESV (reference sequence). The CDR3 has 16 residues. Trimming left V 5 bases short and J 4 bases short, with 20 bases between. CDR3 sequence: CASSPTGQGISTEAFF. The CDR3 DNA is TGTGCCAGCAGCCCGACCGGTCAGGGGATTAGCACTGAAGCTTTCTTT.

This clone has more than one count but fewer than ten. The chain uses TRBV6-6 and TRBJ2-7; 7 bases agree with TRBD2. CDR3 length: 13 amino acids. Unmatched junction bases numbered 5, after V lost 6 bases and J lost 3 bases. Germline-derived CDR1 and CDR2 are MNHNY and SVGAGI (reference sequence). The CDR3 spells CASSFREDYEQYF. The CDR3 region has the DNA TGTGCCAGCAGCTTCCGGGAGGACTACGAGCAGTACTTC.

This clone has more than one count but fewer than ten. The sample has other DNA sequences that encode this CDR3 too. The rearrangement links TRBV30 to TRBJ2-3; 10 bases are a match to TRBD1. J was trimmed by 4 bases and V by 0 bases; bases with no gene match: 4. CDR3 length: 15 amino acids. Germline V gene data show CDR1 as GTSNPN and CDR2 as SVGIG (reference sequence). CDR3 in amino acids: CAWSVGTGDADTQYF. The CDR3 DNA reads as TGTGCCTGGAGTGTCGGGACAGGGGATGCAGATACGCAGTATTTT.

V and J are TRBV7-2 and TRBJ2-1; 7 bases fit TRBD2. V lost 7 bases to trimming and J lost 6 bases; unmatched junction nucleotides: 9. Germline values: CDR1 SGHTA, CDR2 FQGNSA. This CDR3 region has 14 residues. DNA for the CDR3: TGTGCCAGCACTTGGGCTAGCGGACTCAATGAGCAGTTCTTC. It codes for CASTWASGLNEQFF.

The chain combines TRBV25-1 with TRBJ1-5, with a tentative D call TRBD1 (6 bases). Deletions cut 2 bases from V and 1 base from J, with 6 bases between. In germline, CDR1 is MGHDK, CDR2 SYGVNS. The CDR3 sequence is 14 residues long. This chain's CDR3 is CASSERGSNQPQHF. CDR3 sequence (DNA): TGTGCCAGCAGTGAAAGGGGGAGCAATCAGCCCCAGCATTTT.

The chain employs TRBV27 and TRBJ1-1; perhaps TRBD1 as D (5 bases). CDR1 and CDR2 (germline): MNHEY, SMNVEV (reference sequence). This CDR3 region has 13 residues. Trimming pared 2 bases from V and 6 bases from J, leaving 10 bases between. CDR3 nucleotide sequence: TGTGCCAGCAGTTTAACGGGGGATTCTGAAGCTTTCTTT. It codes for CASSLTGDSEAFF.

The chain joins TRBV28 to TRBJ1-5, with 9 bases aligning to TRBD1. The CDR3 is made up of 15 amino acids. The J segment lost 4 bases and the V segment lost 3 bases, leaving 4 bases of the junction unmatched. The V gene's germline CDR1 is MDHEN and CDR2 SYDVKM. The CDR3 nucleotides are TGTGCCAGCAGTTTGACAGGGGGAGGGAATCAGCCCCAGCATTTT. Its translation is CASSLTGGGNQPQHF.

The V gene is TRBV6-5, the J gene TRBJ2-1; 8 nucleotides line up with TRBD1. The CDR3 has 15 residues. The V gene end was trimmed by 2 bases and the J gene end by 3 bases; junction bases not matched to a gene: 3. Per the germline V gene, CDR1 is MNHEY and CDR2 is SVGAGI. The CDR3 protein is CASSYGGQGYNEQFF. In DNA form, the CDR3 reads TGTGCCAGCAGTTACGGCGGACAGGGCTACAATGAGCAGTTCTTC.

CDR3 coding DNA: TGTGCCAGCAGCCGGACAGGGGACGTGAACACTGAAGCTTTCTTT. Translated, it gives CASSRTGDVNTEAFF. V usage is TRBV7-2 and J usage is TRBJ1-1, with TRBD1 identical over 9 bases. Per germline, CDR1 SGHTA and CDR2 FQGNSA. This CDR3 region has 15 residues. After removal of 5 bases from V and 0 bases from J, the junction contained 4 bases not matched to a gene.